This passage covers 9 T cell receptor beta chains from one sample sequenced in a study of beta chain features in type 1 diabetes. As every portion of the isolated RNA was reverse transcribed, the sequencing read expressed TCRB transcripts. Some clones are missing from TCRdb's copy, which holds only in-frame ones; the method was immunoSEQ multiplex PCR. The sample yields fewer than 900,000 clones, 15% to 20% seen once. The sample taken for sequencing was naive CD4+ T cells from blood. All receptors come from a woman aged 18-30 years in good health.

The chain uses TRBV7-9 and TRBJ2-7; D is uncertain. V dropped 5 bases and J dropped 4 bases, with 9 bases sitting between them. The CDR3 has 12 amino acids. Germline CDR1 SEHNR, CDR2 FQNEAQ (reference sequence). As DNA, the CDR3 is TGTGCCAGCAGCCCATCCCTTTACGAGCAGTACTTC. Translation gives CASSPSLYEQYF.

This rearrangement joins TRBV18 to TRBJ2-7; D remains ambiguous. The CDR3 length is 14 residues. The germline gives CDR1 KGHSH, CDR2 LQKENI. V lost 3 bases and J lost 5, with 14 bases in between. CDR3 nucleotides: TGTGCCAGCTCACCCTTTTCCGTAGGGAACGAGCAGTACTTC. It translates to CASSPFSVGNEQYF.

This clone was found a few times. CDR3 amino acids: CASSLVASGSSGQFF. The CDR3 DNA reads as TGTGCCAGCAGCTTAGTGGCTAGCGGGAGTAGTGGGCAGTTCTTC. The V and J genes are TRBV7-9 and TRBJ2-1; 10 positions match TRBD2. The length of the CDR3 is 15 residues. Germline V gene sequence: CDR1 SEHNR, CDR2 FQNEAQ (reference sequence). V was pared by 1 base and J by 12 bases, with 9 bases of the junction left unmatched.

The V gene is TRBV5-1, the J gene TRBJ2-3, with 8 bases aligning to TRBD1. Germline CDR1 and CDR2: SGHRS and YFSETQ. V dropped 0 bases and J dropped 0; count of bases not matched to a gene: 3. This CDR3 contains 16 residues. CDR3 in amino acids: CASSLARGHSTDTQYF. The DNA of the CDR3 is TGCGCCAGCAGCTTGGCCAGGGGGCATAGCACAGATACGCAGTATTTT.

This clone was counted a few times. The chain has TRBV5-6 and TRBJ2-1, with D possibly TRBD2 on 5 matching bases. The V gene lost 5 bases and the J gene lost 4 bases, with 16 bases spanning the gap. Germline loops: CDR1 SGHDT, CDR2 YYEEEE. CDR3 size: 15 residues. DNA of the CDR3: TGTGCCAGCAGTCGCCGATCAGGCGGGTACAATGAGCAGTTCTTC. It specifies CASSRRSGGYNEQFF.

This chain links TRBV5-6 with TRBJ1-1; D not resolved. The CDR3 runs 14 residues. Trimming shortened V by 0 bases and J by 0 bases, and 6 bases separated the two germline ends. From germline, CDR1 is SGHDT and CDR2 YYEEEE. The CDR3 coding sequence is TGTGCCAGCAGCTTGGGGATCTTGAACACTGAAGCTTTCTTT. This gives the protein CASSLGILNTEAFF.

This chain uses TRBV27 with TRBJ1-1, with D uncertain. With 0 bases removed from V and 9 bases from J, the gap between germline ends came to 11 bases. Germline CDR1 and CDR2: MNHEY and SMNVEV (reference sequence). The CDR3 has 13 amino acids. Written as DNA, the CDR3 is TGTGCCAGCAGTTTATCTCGGATTACCCAAGCTTTCTTT. This sequence encodes CASSLSRITQAFF.

This sequence joins TRBV5-1 and TRBJ2-2, with TRBD1 matching over 7 bases. This CDR3 spans 16 amino acids. J lost 4 bases, V lost 8 bases, and 14 bases had no gene match. The germline CDR1 and CDR2 sequences are SGHRS and YFSETQ. The CDR3 DNA sequence: TGCGCCAGTACCTTGGCCGGGACAGTCGTCACCGGGGAGCTGTTTTTT. Translation: CASTLAGTVVTGELFF.

A note on this clone: This sample includes further DNA sequences coding for the same CDR3. This chain links TRBV15 with TRBJ2-1; no firm D call. The CDR3 has 11 residues. Germline V CDR1 and CDR2: LNHNV, YYDKDF (reference sequence). V shed 6 bases and J shed 4 bases, with 4 bases lying between them. The chain's CDR3 is CATRSYNEQFF. The CDR3 coding sequence is TGTGCCACCAGATCTTACAATGAGCAGTTCTTC.